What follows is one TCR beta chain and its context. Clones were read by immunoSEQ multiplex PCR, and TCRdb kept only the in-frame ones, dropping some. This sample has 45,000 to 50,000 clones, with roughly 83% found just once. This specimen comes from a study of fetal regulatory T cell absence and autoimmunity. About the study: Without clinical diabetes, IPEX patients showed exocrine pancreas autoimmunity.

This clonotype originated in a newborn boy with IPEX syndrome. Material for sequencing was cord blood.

The CDR3, as DNA: TGCGCCAGCAGCTGGGACAGGTTCTCTGGGGCCAACGTCCTGACTTTC. Its translation is CASSWDRFSGANVLTF. J is TRBJ2-6 and V is TRBV4-3; 8 bases fit TRBD1. The CDR3 loop spans 16 amino acids. Germline CDR1 and CDR2: LGHNA and YSLEER. Trimming cost V 5 bases and J 0 bases; bases outside gene matches: 3.